Given below is one T cell receptor beta chain in context. Its antigen remains unidentified. Base qualities are missing; no much larger clone stands one base away. Library generation was performed with PCR. The sequencer listed for this sample is Illumina HiSeq 2500. TCR library preparation used molecular barcoding, with unique molecular identifiers applied to normalize quantification of the TCRbeta repertoire. TCRdb reprocessed the public reads (quality trimming at Q25 with fastp, clone calling with MiXCR) and kept in-frame beta chains. Rows with a matching CDR3 protein are joined into one entry that keeps the most common DNA and genes. Counted in this sample were about 610,000 distinct CDR3 sequences; about 10% of them appeared once. Roughly 3.9% of the sample comes from the top ten. V is cut by 3 bases and J by 1 base, and the space between the germline ends is 9 bases. The CDR3 has 14 amino acids, counting the end cysteine and phenylalanine. The CDR3 DNA has 42 bases and is translated from base 1. The germline V gene gives CDR1 as MGHDK and CDR2 as SYGVNS.

The data were obtained in a study of T-cell reconstitution after alpha-beta-depleted transplantation in children (TCRdb year 2016). General notes on the study: Using TCR repertoire profiling, the study followed T-cell immune reconstitution in a quantitative way in children after TCRalphabeta/CD19-depleted allogeneic hematopoietic cell transplantation.

This sequence was found in a human donor who donated a stem cell graft to a child with acute myeloid leukemia. The sequences come from PBMCs from the stem cell graft donor, collected from the stem cell graft. This receptor chain uses TRBV25-1 and TRBJ2-5, with the D segment identity uncertain. The DNA sequence follows: TGTGCCAGCAGTGACAGGCATGGCCAAGAGACCCAGTACTTC. Translated, this is CASSDRHGQETQYF.